The T cell receptor beta chain under discussion was sequenced for a study of T cell responses to AZD1222 COVID-19 vaccine. The study, taken as a whole, reports: The donor group comprised mostly white British people and more females; the analysis possibly underestimated clonal diversity.

Repertoires were generated with immunoSEQ multiplex PCR, while TCRdb's copy carries only in-frame clones and drops some. The sample yields roughly 120,000 clones, 88% seen once. This CDR3 is built from 17 residues. Germline CDR1 MGHDK, CDR2 SYGVNS. V trimming: 3 bases; J trimming: 1 base; junction bases outside the gene matches: 9. Concerning this clone itself: The antigen is undetermined.

The sample in question was peripheral blood, obtained on day 0 of AZD1222 vaccination. V and J are TRBV25-1 and TRBJ1-2, with 9 bases matching TRBD1. The receptor's source is an adult in good health. This chain's CDR3 is CASSDLGQGQFNYGYTF. The CDR3 DNA reads TGTGCCAGCAGTGATCTCGGACAGGGGCAGTTTAACTATGGCTACACCTTC.